This TCR beta chain was sequenced for a study of post-analysis software for immune sequencing data. Across the whole study: As for disease course, relapsing-remitting, secondary progressive and progressive-relapsing multiple sclerosis were all included.

TCR beta libraries were prepared from cDNA with unique molecular identifiers. T cells numbering about 0.95 to 10 million gave rise to around 500,000 cDNA molecules. TCRdb re-called the PCR reads through MiXCR, storing one row per CDR3 protein. The profile shows around 710,000 distinct CDR3 sequences, about 45% of them singletons. This clonotype was seen only once. Antigen specificity is unknown. The V end lost 1 base, the J end lost 0 bases, and 25 bases lay between the germline ends. Germline CDR1 is SGHAT and CDR2 is FQDESV (reference sequence). The CDR3 has 21 residues. Study-wide results and caveats: People with multiple sclerosis had a significantly lower normalized Chao1 diversity than controls did. Included in a set of roughly five TRBV segments more frequent in patients than controls were TRBV5-6, TRBV5-1 and TRBV20-1.

The chain is built from TRBV11-1 and TRBJ1-5; tentatively, D is TRBD1 (6 bases). Sequenced material: blood. This sequence was found in a girl aged 10 to 17 with multiple sclerosis. The CDR3 loop is CASSLDRTADGRLYSNQPQHF. CDR3 bases: TGTGCCAGCAGCTTAGACAGGACAGCCGATGGGAGACTCTATAGCAATCAGCCCCAGCATTTT. Together with reference TRBV11-1 and TRBJ1-5, the CDR3 gives the full variable domain: EAEVAQSPRYKITEKSQAVAFWCDPISGHATLYWYRQILGQGPELLVQFQDESVVDDSQLPKDRFSAERLKGVDSTLKIQPAELGDSAMYLCASSLDRTADGRLYSNQPQHFGDGTRLSIL.